The 15 T cell receptor beta chains below come from one sample, sequenced in a study of blood T cell repertoires in COVID-19. Here immunoSEQ multiplex PCR was the method, and the copy in TCRdb shows in-frame clones only, minus some. Of some 200,000 clones listed, around 85% are singletons. Sequenced input: peripheral blood. The receptors shown here come from a woman aged 70-85 years with acute or convalescent COVID-19.

The rearrangement links TRBV4-3 to TRBJ2-6; TRBD1 matches at 9 bases. With 5 bases clipped from V and 4 bases from J, the junction kept 6 bases outside the gene matches. This CDR3 comprises 16 residues. Germline assignment: CDR1 LGHNA and CDR2 YSLEER. The DNA of the CDR3 is TGCGCCAGCAGCGCCCGGACAGGGGTCGGGGCCAACGTCCTGACTTTC. Translated, it gives CASSARTGVGANVLTF.

The chain links TRBV5-4 to TRBJ1-2; TRBD1 matches at 9 bases. Germline values: CDR1 SGHNT, CDR2 YYREEE (reference sequence). CDR3 length: 17 residues. V dropped 3 bases and J dropped 2; count of bases not matched to a gene: 11. The CDR3 region has the DNA TGTGCCAGCAGCTCCCCGGACAGGGGCGGGAGAAACTATGGCTACACCTTC. It codes for CASSSPDRGGRNYGYTF.

This clone came up a few times. The chain links TRBV10-1 to TRBJ2-5, with TRBD2 matching over 9 bases. The CDR3 spans 15 residues. From germline, CDR1 is WNHNN and CDR2 SYGVQD (reference sequence). V lost 3 bases and J lost 5; bases outside the gene matches: 7. This CDR3 is CASSDRRGGVETQYF. In DNA form, the CDR3 reads TGCGCCAGCAGTGATCGGCGGGGGGGCGTTGAGACCCAGTACTTC.

This sequence joins TRBV7-2 and TRBJ2-2, with D unresolved. This CDR3 contains 14 residues. The germline V gene encodes CDR1 SGHTA and CDR2 FQGNSA. Trimming took 4 bases from V and 4 from J, leaving 10 bases between them. Here the CDR3 DNA reads TGTGCCAGCAGCTCTCCCTCGGGCACCGGGGAGCTGTTTTTT. Its protein product is CASSSPSGTGELFF.

The chain has TRBV28 and TRBJ2-7; tentative D call: TRBD2 (6 bases). CDR3 size: 14 residues. The germline V gene encodes CDR1 MDHEN and CDR2 SYDVKM. V lost 1 base and J lost 3, with 10 bases in between. CDR3 region: CASSLLGLVYEQYF. The DNA of the CDR3 is TGTGCCAGCAGTTTATTGGGACTGGTCTACGAGCAGTACTTC. The full variable domain, completed using reference TRBV28 and TRBJ2-7, is DVKVTQSSRYLVKRTGEKVFLECVQDMDHENMFWYRQDPGLGLRLIYFSYDVKMKEKGDIPEGYSVSREKKERFSLILESASTNQTSMYLCASSLLGLVYEQYFGPGTRLTVT.

The chain employs TRBV12-3 or TRBV12-4 and TRBJ1-2; perhaps TRBD1 as D (6 bases). There are 12 residues in the CDR3. Trimming removed 8 bases from V and 4 bases from J, with 11 bases in between. DNA for the CDR3: TGTGCCAGCGGGGGGGGCGGCTATGGCTACACCTTC. Translated: CASGGGGYGYTF.

On this clone itself: Other DNA variants within this sample encode the same CDR3. V and J are TRBV12-3 or TRBV12-4 and TRBJ2-7; a possible D gene is TRBD1 (5 bases). The germline V and J ends were trimmed by 2 bases and 0 bases, with 5 bases remaining between them. This CDR3 is built from 13 residues. CDR3 protein: CASSLRGSYEQYF. The CDR3 DNA sequence: TGTGCCAGCAGTTTAAGGGGCTCCTACGAGCAGTACTTC.

In its sample, this clone was seen once. The chain combines TRBV14 with TRBJ2-7, with 10 bases identical to TRBD2. The CDR3 is made up of 13 amino acids. Germline CDR1 SGHDN, CDR2 FVKESK. The trim removed 11 bases at V and 7 bases at J, leaving 11 bases unmatched. The CDR3 DNA sequence: TGTGCCGTCTCGAGCGGGGGGGCTCGTGAGCAGTACTTC. This gives the protein CAVSSGGAREQYF.

This clone was seen once. This chain links TRBV15 with TRBJ1-1, with 12 bases fitting TRBD1. The V and J ends lost 8 bases and 11 bases, in that order; junction bases with no gene match: 12. In germline, CDR1 is LNHNV, CDR2 YYDKDF (reference sequence). CDR3 length: 14 residues. CDR3 in amino acids: CATGTGTGGASAFF. Here the CDR3 DNA reads TGTGCCACCGGAACCGGGACAGGGGGCGCCAGCGCTTTCTTT.

The chain recombines TRBV24-1 with TRBJ2-1, with TRBD2 identical over 11 bases. V was pared by 3 bases and J by 3 bases, with 3 bases of the junction left unmatched. Germline CDR1 and CDR2: KGHDR and SFDVKD. The CDR3 contains 16 residues. DNA for the CDR3: TGTGCCACCAGTGATACTAGCGGGAGTCGCTACAATGAGCAGTTCTTC. This sequence encodes CATSDTSGSRYNEQFF.

This clone has only a few counts. The chain recombines TRBV6-2 or TRBV6-3 with TRBJ2-1; D is ambiguous. This CDR3 has 12 amino acids. The ends were cut back, 6 bases at V and 5 bases at J, with 8 bases in the middle. CDR1 and CDR2 from the germline V gene are MNHEY and SVGEGT. CDR3 residues: CASSPPDNEQFF. CDR3 DNA: TGTGCCAGCAGCCCGCCGGACAATGAGCAGTTCTTC.

V gene TRBV5-5 combines with J gene TRBJ2-1; no reliable D call. Per germline, CDR1 SGHKS and CDR2 YYEKEE (reference sequence). The CDR3 is 15 residues long. V dropped 0 bases and J dropped 2 bases, with 9 bases sitting between them. The CDR3 region is CASSLGGITYNEQFF. DNA for the CDR3: TGTGCCAGCAGCTTGGGCGGAATAACCTACAATGAGCAGTTCTTC.

The chain is built from TRBV9 and TRBJ2-1; TRBD2 might be the D (5 bases). The CDR3 is 14 residues long. The V and J ends lost 4 bases and 4 bases respectively, with 12 bases between them. CDR1 and CDR2 (germline): SGDLS, YYNGEE. The CDR3 is CASSSTRAYNEQFF. The CDR3 bases are TGTGCCAGCAGCTCCACTAGGGCATACAATGAGCAGTTCTTC. The full variable domain, rest sourced from reference TRBV9 and TRBJ2-1, is DSGVTQTPKHLITATGQRVTLRCSPRSGDLSVYWYQQSLDQGLQFLIQYYNGEERAKGNILERFSAQQFPDLHSELNLSSLELGDSALYFCASSSTRAYNEQFFGPGTRLTVL.

The gene calls are TRBV2 and TRBJ1-1; D gene unclear. Between the trimmed V and J ends, which lost 2 bases and 1 base, there was a span of 8 bases. Germline assignment: CDR1 SNHLY and CDR2 FYNNEI. CDR3 size: 14 residues. The CDR3 DNA reads as TGTGCCAGCAGTGAAACTGTCGGGAACACTGAAGCTTTCTTT. Its protein product is CASSETVGNTEAFF.

The gene calls are TRBV5-1 and TRBJ2-3; tentative D call: TRBD2 (6 bases). V lost 4 bases and J lost 3, with 12 bases in between. CDR1 SGHRS and CDR2 YFSETQ come from the germline V gene. The CDR3 contains 14 residues. CDR3 coding DNA: TGCGCCAGCAGCCCGATAGCGGTTACAGATACGCAGTATTTT. Protein product: CASSPIAVTDTQYF.